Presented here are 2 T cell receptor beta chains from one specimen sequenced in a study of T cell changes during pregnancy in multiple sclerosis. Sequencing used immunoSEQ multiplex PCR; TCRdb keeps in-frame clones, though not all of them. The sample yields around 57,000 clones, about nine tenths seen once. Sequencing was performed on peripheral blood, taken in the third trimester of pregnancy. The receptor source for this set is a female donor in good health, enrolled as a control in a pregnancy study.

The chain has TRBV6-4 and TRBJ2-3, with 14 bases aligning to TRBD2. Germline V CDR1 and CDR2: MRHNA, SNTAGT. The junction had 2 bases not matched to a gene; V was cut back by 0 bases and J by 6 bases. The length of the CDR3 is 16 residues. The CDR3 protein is CASSDSGTSGSDTQYF. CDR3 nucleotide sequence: TGTGCCAGCAGTGACTCGGGGACTAGCGGGAGTGATACGCAGTATTTT.

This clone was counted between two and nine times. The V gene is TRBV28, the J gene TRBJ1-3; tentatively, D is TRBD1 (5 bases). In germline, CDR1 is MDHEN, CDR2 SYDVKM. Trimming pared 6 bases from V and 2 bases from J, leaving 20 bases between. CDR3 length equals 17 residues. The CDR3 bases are TGTGCCAGCAGCTCCCCTGGGACTTCAAGGGCTGGAAACACCATATATTTT. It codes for CASSSPGTSRAGNTIYF.